This T cell receptor beta chain was found in a study of blood T cells in healthy people across ages. The study's findings and limits: Roughly linear declines in TCR beta diversity per million T cells occurred with age.

Donors gave 8.5 to 10 milliliters of peripheral blood apiece. Extraction yielded at least 6 micrograms of total RNA per sample. Then a second PCR, running about 6 to 12 cycles, was carried out with a sample-barcoded 5' primer and a J-beta primer mix. Paired-end reads containing CDR3 totaled no fewer than 2.5 million for each sample. TCRdb re-called the 5' RACE reads through MiXCR, storing one row per CDR3 protein. The sample holds approximately 690,000 distinct CDR3 sequences, around 38% seen once. This clonotype was recorded only once. Its antigen is unidentified. The receptor was isolated from a man aged 80 or over in good health. Sequencing was carried out using blood.

CDR3 region: CASSFLGHPAEAFF. CDR3 nucleotides: TGTGCCAGCAGTTTTTTAGGACACCCTGCCGAAGCTTTCTTT. The V call is TRBV12-3 or TRBV12-4, the J call TRBJ1-1; D might be TRBD1 (5 bases). Trimming took off 3 bases at V and 8 bases at J, with 16 bases between the two ends. The CDR3 runs to 14 residues.